These T cell receptor beta chains were read from a single sample in a study of blood T cell repertoires in COVID-19. Assay: immunoSEQ multiplex PCR; the TCRdb copy retains only in-frame clones and omits some. The profile shows under 150,000 clones, around 88% of them singletons. What was sequenced was PBMCs or T cells enriched from blood (not recorded which). Source of these receptors: a woman between 45 and 65 years old who had recovered from COVID-19. Each CDR3 is given with its conserved first and last residue. D genes are given only for firm matches. Part of the rows lack a size; the others show once, few, many or a class for expanded clones.

d_call: .
v_call: TRBV6-6
clone_size: .
j_call: TRBJ1-6
cdr3_aa: CASSYTISSPLHF
cdr3_nt: TGTGCCAGCAGTTACACGATCAGTTCACCCCTCCACTTT

d_call: .
v_call: TRBV19
clone_size: .
j_call: TRBJ1-5
cdr3_aa: CASSIRTSGGQPQHF
cdr3_nt: TGTGCCAGTAGTATTCGGACCTCCGGGGGTCAGCCCCAGCATTTT

d_call: .
v_call: TRBV7-8
clone_size: .
j_call: TRBJ2-7
cdr3_aa: CASSATRKDEQYF
cdr3_nt: TGTGCCAGCAGCGCCACTAGAAAAGACGAGCAGTACTTC

d_call: TRBD2
v_call: TRBV7-3
clone_size: .
j_call: TRBJ2-7
cdr3_aa: CASSLMGGSSYEQYF
cdr3_nt: TGTGCCAGCAGCTTAATGGGGGGGAGCTCCTACGAGCAGTACTTC

d_call: TRBD2
v_call: TRBV7-9
clone_size: .
j_call: TRBJ2-3
cdr3_aa: CASSSDRSGGANTQYF
cdr3_nt: TGTGCCAGCAGCTCCGACCGTAGCGGGGGGGCCAATACGCAGTATTTT

d_call: .
v_call: TRBV19
clone_size: .
j_call: TRBJ1-5
cdr3_aa: CASSSNQPQHF
cdr3_nt: TGTGCCAGTAGTTCTAATCAGCCCCAGCATTTT

d_call: .
v_call: TRBV2
clone_size: .
j_call: TRBJ2-5
cdr3_aa: CASSGRGGGVETQYF
cdr3_nt: TGTGCCAGCAGTGGGAGGGGGGGCGGCGTGGAGACCCAGTACTTC

d_call: .
v_call: TRBV7-9
clone_size: .
j_call: TRBJ2-5
cdr3_aa: CASSPPFRWGEETQYF
cdr3_nt: TGTGCCAGCAGCCCCCCGTTCCGGTGGGGCGAAGAGACCCAGTACTTC

d_call: TRBD2
v_call: TRBV25-1
clone_size: once
j_call: TRBJ2-7
cdr3_aa: CASSTSGVEEQYF
cdr3_nt: TGTGCCAGCAGTACTAGCGGGGTGGAAGAGCAGTACTTC

d_call: .
v_call: TRBV6-2/TRBV6-3
clone_size: .
j_call: TRBJ1-2
cdr3_aa: CASSPQGLYGYTF
cdr3_nt: TGTGCCAGCAGTCCACAGGGTCTCTATGGCTACACCTTC

d_call: .
v_call: TRBV3-1/TRBV3-2
clone_size: .
j_call: TRBJ2-7
cdr3_aa: CASSQGLASDEQYF
cdr3_nt: TGTGCCAGCAGCCAAGGGCTAGCGTCGGACGAGCAGTACTTC

d_call: TRBD1
v_call: TRBV2
clone_size: once
j_call: TRBJ2-2
cdr3_aa: CASSRGQGNTGELFF
cdr3_nt: TGTGCCAGCAGTCGGGGACAGGGAAACACCGGGGAGCTGTTTTTT

d_call: .
v_call: TRBV19
clone_size: .
j_call: TRBJ2-7
cdr3_aa: CASSLRETYEQYF
cdr3_nt: TGTGCCAGTAGTCTCCGGGAGACCTACGAGCAGTACTTC

d_call: .
v_call: TRBV10-3
clone_size: .
j_call: TRBJ2-2
cdr3_aa: CAISESSGGSGTGELFF
cdr3_nt: TGTGCCATCAGTGAGTCGAGCGGAGGGAGCGGCACCGGGGAGCTGTTTTTT

d_call: TRBD1
v_call: TRBV19
clone_size: once
j_call: TRBJ1-2
cdr3_aa: CATDRGQGDNYGYTF
cdr3_nt: TGTGCCACCGACCGGGGACAGGGGGATAACTATGGCTACACCTTC

d_call: .
v_call: TRBV11-1
clone_size: .
j_call: TRBJ2-7
cdr3_aa: CASSFGRVGQDEQYF
cdr3_nt: TGTGCCAGCAGCTTCGGCAGAGTGGGTCAGGACGAGCAGTACTTC

d_call: .
v_call: TRBV7-2
clone_size: .
j_call: TRBJ1-4
cdr3_aa: CASSFQGTNEKLFF
cdr3_nt: TGTGCCAGCAGCTTTCAGGGAACTAATGAAAAACTGTTTTTT

d_call: TRBD2
v_call: TRBV2
clone_size: .
j_call: TRBJ2-7
cdr3_aa: CASSPPAGESREQYF
cdr3_nt: TGTGCCAGCAGCCCTCCGGCGGGGGAGTCTAGGGAGCAGTACTTC